The clone carrying this T cell receptor (beta chain) turned up a few times. Amplified TCR beta CDR3 regions came from RNA transcripts. TCR CDR3 regions were first amplified by RT-PCR with HTBI primers. TCRdb used MiXCR to reprocess the multiplex PCR reads, holding one entry per CDR3 protein. The repertoire holds 300,000 to 400,000 distinct CDR3 sequences, around 20% seen once, with around 48% in the top ten. The sample originates from a study of T cells in Graves' hyperthyroidism and ophthalmopathy. CDR1 and CDR2 from the germline V gene are SGHNT and YYREEE (reference sequence). The CDR3 has 15 amino acids. Trimming cost V 4 bases and J 2 bases, with 16 bases left between them.

This chain joins TRBV5-4 and TRBJ2-7, with D tentatively TRBD2 (5 bases). The TCR sequence derives from a woman in her 50s with Graves' hyperthyroidism. Specimen: blood. The CDR3 nucleotides are TGTGCCAGCAGCAGGGAGTCGGTGGGGACCTACGAGCAGTACTTC. It codes for CASSRESVGTYEQYF.